Described below is a single T cell receptor (beta chain) sequence and its context. V was clipped by 3 bases and J by 5 bases, with 13 bases between them. CDR3 length equals 13 residues. Per germline, CDR1 DFQATT and CDR2 SNEGSKA (reference sequence). The source of the sample is a study of blood T cells in healthy people across ages. With a J-beta primer mix and a sample-barcoded 5' primer, a second PCR ran about 6 to 11 cycles. TCRdb called the 5' RACE reads again in MiXCR, with one record for every CDR3 protein. The data contain 600,000 to 900,000 distinct CDR3 sequences, roughly 24% of them singletons. These same data were also listed under a study on T cells of mothers and their children. That paper states: A few mothers and their six children, all healthy Caucasians, donated. Inherited differences only slightly affect thymic shaping of TCR recombination output. Compared with unrelated pairs, related mother-child pairs had slightly higher, non-significant overlap.

This chain connects TRBV20-1 to TRBJ1-2; maybe TRBD1 (5 bases). The sequenced sample was blood. The source is a boy aged 5-17 years in good health. DNA for the CDR3: TGCAGTGCTAGGCCGACAGCAATTTATGGCTACACCTTC. This gives the protein CSARPTAIYGYTF.